Below are 25 T cell receptor beta chains sequenced from a single sample in a study of blood T cell repertoires in COVID-19. Using immunoSEQ multiplex PCR, the repertoire was profiled, and TCRdb retains in-frame clones only, with some absent. The table shows 70,000 or so clones, with around 87% occurring only once. Sequenced input: peripheral blood. Source of these receptors: a man aged 70-80 years with active COVID-19.

This clone was found a few times. Other nucleotide sequences from this sample produce the same CDR3. V and J are TRBV9 and TRBJ1-6; 9 nucleotides match TRBD1. The CDR3 length is 15 residues. V lost 3 bases, J lost 6 bases, and 4 bases stayed unmatched. Per germline, CDR1 SGDLS and CDR2 YYNGEE. The CDR3 coding sequence is TGTGCCAGCAGCGAGGGGACAGGGAGTAATTCACCCCTCCACTTT. Translation: CASSEGTGSNSPLHF.

The V gene is TRBV19, the J gene TRBJ2-1, with D perhaps matching TRBD2 (5 bases). Germline V gives CDR1 LNHDA, CDR2 SQIVND (reference sequence). Trimming took off 6 bases at V and 3 bases at J, with 15 bases between the two ends. The CDR3 covers 15 residues. CDR3 amino acids: CASRPRGGLYNEQFF. DNA of the CDR3: TGTGCCAGTAGACCCCGCGGAGGACTCTACAATGAGCAGTTCTTC.

V and J are TRBV6-4 and TRBJ2-7; D is unresolved. The CDR3 consists of 9 residues. CDR1 and CDR2 (germline): MRHNA, SNTAGT. Between the trimmed V and J ends, which lost 8 bases and 5 bases, there was a span of 4 bases. Written as DNA, the CDR3 is TGTGCCAGCGGGCACGAGCAGTACTTC. Translating it yields CASGHEQYF.

A remark on this clone: Additional DNA sequences in this sample encode the identical CDR3. This rearrangement joins TRBV18 to TRBJ2-7; 10 bases agree with TRBD1. This CDR3 comprises 14 residues. V was clipped by 3 bases and J by 2 bases; unmatched bases: 1. Germline assignment: CDR1 KGHSH and CDR2 LQKENI. The CDR3 DNA is TGTGCCAGCTCACCCGGACAGGGGGCCTACGAGCAGTACTTC. Translated, it gives CASSPGQGAYEQYF. The entire variable domain, with the rest obtained from reference TRBV18 and TRBJ2-7, is as follows: NAGVMQNPRHLVRRRGQEARLRCSPMKGHSHVYWYRQLPEEGLKFMVYLQKENIIDESGMPKERFSAEFPKEGPSILRIQQVVRGDSAAYFCASSPGQGAYEQYFGPGTRLTVT.

The rearrangement uses TRBV28 and TRBJ2-3; perhaps TRBD2 as D (5 bases). Trimming cost V 5 bases and J 1 base, with 13 bases left between them. CDR3 length: 15 amino acids. Germline CDR1 and CDR2: MDHEN and SYDVKM. The CDR3 DNA reads TGTGCCAGCAGTCCACCGGGGTTTGGCACAGATACGCAGTATTTT. Its protein is CASSPPGFGTDTQYF.

This clone was counted a few times. J is TRBJ2-7 and V is TRBV9; perhaps TRBD2 as D (6 bases). The CDR3 has 12 residues. Between the trimmed V and J ends, which lost 0 bases and 6 bases, there was a span of 7 bases. CDR1 and CDR2 from the germline V gene are SGDLS and YYNGEE. The chain's CDR3 is CASSVDGGEQYF. The CDR3 DNA reads as TGTGCCAGCAGCGTAGACGGGGGCGAGCAGTACTTC. The full variable domain, rest sourced from reference TRBV9 and TRBJ2-7, is DSGVTQTPKHLITATGQRVTLRCSPRSGDLSVYWYQQSLDQGLQFLIQYYNGEERAKGNILERFSAQQFPDLHSELNLSSLELGDSALYFCASSVDGGEQYFGPGTRLTVT.

The rearrangement uses TRBV10-3 and TRBJ2-3; TRBD2 agrees at 7 bases. The V and J ends lost 6 bases and 2 bases, in that order; junction bases with no gene match: 8. CDR3 length: 15 amino acids. The V gene's germline CDR1 is ENHRY and CDR2 SYGVKD. The CDR3 DNA sequence: TGTGCCATCAGCCTTGGGGGGGGATCCACAGATACGCAGTATTTT. This gives the protein CAISLGGGSTDTQYF.

CDR3 bases: TGTGCCTGGAGTCGAGACAGGGTTGGTGAGACCCAGTACTTC. Encoded protein: CAWSRDRVGETQYF. The V call is TRBV30, the J call TRBJ2-5, with TRBD1 identical over 7 bases. CDR1 GTSNPN and CDR2 SVGIG come from the germline V gene (reference sequence). With V trimmed by 2 bases and J by 5 bases, 8 bases remained unmatched. The CDR3 runs 14 residues.

The rearrangement links TRBV30 to TRBJ1-1; possibly TRBD1 for D (5 bases). There are 12 residues in the CDR3. Trimming shortened V by 3 bases and J by 11 bases, and 16 bases separated the two germline ends. From germline, CDR1 is GTSNPN and CDR2 SVGIG (reference sequence). In DNA, the CDR3 is TGTGCCTGGAGGGGGACTGGGGGAGAGGCTTTCTTT. This gives the protein CAWRGTGGEAFF. The complete variable domain, with remaining parts taken from reference TRBV30 and TRBJ1-1, reads SQTIHQWPATLVQPVGSPLSLECTVEGTSNPNLYWYRQAAGRGLQLLFYSVGIGQISSEVPQNLSASRPQDRQFILSSKKLLLSDSGFYLCAWRGTGGEAFFGQGTRLTVV.

The sample holds one count of this clone. Other nucleotide sequences in the sample specify the same CDR3. V is TRBV27 and J is TRBJ1-2; a weak D match, TRBD1 (5 bases). Looked up from germline, CDR1 is MNHEY and CDR2 is SMNVEV (reference sequence). Between the trimmed V and J ends, which lost 6 bases and 2 bases, there was a span of 13 bases. The CDR3 contains 14 residues. The chain's CDR3 is CASRSGTANYGYTF. The CDR3 coding sequence is TGTGCCAGCAGGTCGGGGACTGCGAACTATGGCTACACCTTC.

This clone occurred a few times. This rearrangement joins TRBV21-1 to TRBJ2-7; the table gives TRBD2 as D, unverified against the DNA. TRBV21-1 is described as a pseudogene. The CDR3 has 16 amino acids. In DNA, the CDR3 is TGTGCCAGCAGCCCCCACCAGGACGGGGAGGCCTACGAGCAGTACTTC. Translation gives CASSPHQDGEAYEQYF.

The chain couples TRBV6-6 to TRBJ2-3, with D possibly TRBD1 on 5 matching bases. The germline V and J ends were trimmed by 2 bases and 2 bases, with 8 bases remaining between them. This CDR3 spans 14 amino acids. Germline-derived CDR1 and CDR2 are MNHNY and SVGAGI (reference sequence). CDR3 nucleotides: TGTGCCAGCAGTTACGGGGCCGACACAGATACGCAGTATTTT. Translation: CASSYGADTDTQYF.

The chain couples TRBV5-4 to TRBJ1-2, with D hard to call. The germline CDR1 and CDR2 sequences are SGHNT and YYREEE (reference sequence). V dropped 0 bases and J dropped 8 bases, with 14 bases sitting between them. This CDR3 has 14 amino acids. The CDR3 DNA is TGTGCCAGCAGCTTGGTCGCCGGGGTCGGGGGCTACACCTTC. This translates into CASSLVAGVGGYTF. Combining the CDR3 with reference TRBV5-4 and TRBJ1-2 gives the whole variable domain ETGVTQSPTHLIKTRGQQVTLRCSSQSGHNTVSWYQQALGQGPQFIFQYYREEENGRGNFPPRFSGLQFPNYSSELNVNALELDDSALYLCASSLVAGVGGYTFGSGTRLTVV.

This CDR3 is CASSPLSPSTDTQYF. The CDR3, as DNA: TGTGCCAGTAGTCCTCTCTCTCCGAGCACAGATACGCAGTATTTT. V gene TRBV19 combines with J gene TRBJ2-3; unclear D gene. The V gene's germline CDR1 is LNHDA and CDR2 SQIVND (reference sequence). Trimming took 5 bases from V and 0 from J, leaving 12 bases between them. This CDR3 contains 15 residues.

The CDR3 sequence: CASSLRGVKGFNEQFF. In nucleotides, the CDR3 is TGTGCCAGCAGCTTACGGGGGGTCAAAGGATTCAATGAGCAGTTCTTC. The chain links TRBV7-2 to TRBJ2-1; 7 nucleotides align to TRBD2. The length of the CDR3 is 16 residues. Germline assignment: CDR1 SGHTA and CDR2 FQGNSA. V lost 2 bases, J lost 6 bases, and 10 bases stayed unmatched.

The V call is TRBV7-3, the J call TRBJ2-2; 8 bases match TRBD1. From germline, CDR1 is SGHTA and CDR2 FQGTGA. The CDR3 consists of 16 residues. The junction had 14 bases not matched to a gene; V was cut back by 8 bases and J by 6 bases. CDR3 coding DNA: TGTGCCAGCGGCAGACAGGGGCAGTGGAAGGCCGGGGAGCTGTTTTTT. Translated, it gives CASGRQGQWKAGELFF.

V usage is TRBV5-1 and J usage is TRBJ1-5, with TRBD1 matching over 7 bases. V shed 0 bases, J shed 5 bases, and the junction held 5 bases outside the gene matches. The V gene's germline CDR1 is SGHRS and CDR2 YFSETQ. This CDR3 has 15 amino acids. This chain's CDR3 is CASSLAGQSYQPQHF. Here the CDR3 DNA reads TGCGCCAGCAGCTTGGCGGGACAGAGCTATCAGCCCCAGCATTTT.

The chain uses TRBV5-3 and TRBJ2-1, with 8 nucleotides matching TRBD2. TRBV5-3 is marked as an open reading frame, function uncertain. The V and J ends lost 9 bases and 15 bases, in that order; junction bases with no gene match: 23. The CDR3 is 15 residues long. This CDR3 is CATTPGREGGPGRFF. DNA of the CDR3: TGTGCCACCACCCCGGGACGGGAGGGCGGGCCCGGGCGGTTCTTC.

This clone was counted between two and nine times. This chain links TRBV9 with TRBJ2-4; 7 positions agree with TRBD2. The germline V gene has CDR1 SGDLS and CDR2 YYNGEE. The CDR3 is 15 amino acids. With V trimmed by 4 bases and J by 5 bases, 9 bases remained unmatched. CDR3: CASSPRGRGENIQYF. CDR3 in DNA: TGTGCCAGCAGCCCCCGGGGCCGGGGGGAAAACATTCAGTACTTC.

The chain recombines TRBV6-5 with TRBJ1-1, with a weak D call TRBD1 (5 bases). CDR3 length equals 13 residues. V was pared by 5 bases and J by 6 bases, with 13 bases between. Germline CDR1 reads MNHEY; CDR2 reads SVGAGI. CDR3 DNA sequence: TGTGCCAGCAGTCCCCCGCGGGGCGCTGAAGCTTTCTTT. Translation: CASSPPRGAEAFF.

The gene calls are TRBV21-1 and TRBJ2-7; the table calls TRBD1, which could not be checked here. TRBV21-1 is described as a pseudogene. The CDR3 spans 14 residues. The chain's CDR3 is CASTPGQGSYEQYF. The CDR3 DNA is TGTGCCAGCACCCCGGGACAGGGCTCCTACGAGCAGTACTTC.

The genes are TRBV15 and TRBJ2-7, with D perhaps TRBD2 (5 bases). This CDR3 region has 14 residues. V shed 5 bases and J shed 0 bases, with 11 bases lying between them. The V gene's germline CDR1 is LNHNV and CDR2 YYDKDF (reference sequence). The CDR3 reads CATSVKEGSYEQYF. The DNA for the CDR3 is TGTGCCACCAGCGTCAAAGAGGGCTCCTACGAGCAGTACTTC. Supplemented by reference TRBV15 and TRBJ2-7, the full variable domain reads DAMVIQNPRYQVTQFGKPVTLSCSQTLNHNVMYWYQQKSSQAPKLLFHYYDKDFNNEADTPDNFQSRRPNTSFCFLDIRSPGLGDTAMYLCATSVKEGSYEQYFGPGTRLTVT.

The chain couples TRBV18 to TRBJ1-3, with 8 bases aligning to TRBD1. The V gene end was trimmed by 1 base and the J gene end by 0 bases; junction bases not matched to a gene: 5. This CDR3 is built from 17 residues. Germline CDR1 is KGHSH and CDR2 is LQKENI. CDR3 bases: TGTGCCAGCTCACCACTTGGGACAGGCCCCTCTGGAAACACCATATATTTT. It encodes CASSPLGTGPSGNTIYF.

V is TRBV7-8 and J is TRBJ2-3; TRBD2 matches 11 bases. The germline gives CDR1 SGHVS, CDR2 FQNEAQ. V shed 5 bases and J 2 bases; nucleotides not matched to a gene: 9. The CDR3 runs 17 residues. CDR3 region: CASSPPGLAVLTDTQYF. The CDR3 region has the DNA TGTGCCAGCAGCCCCCCGGGACTAGCGGTTCTCACAGATACGCAGTATTTT.

This clone is a singleton in its sample. V is TRBV18 and J is TRBJ2-3, with 9 bases fitting TRBD1. The CDR3 extends over 17 amino acids. Per germline, CDR1 KGHSH and CDR2 LQKENI. The V segment lost 3 bases and the J segment 4 bases; nucleotides outside the gene matches: 11. DNA of the CDR3: TGTGCCAGCTCACCCGTGCCGGGACAGGGAAACTCAGATACGCAGTATTTT. Residues: CASSPVPGQGNSDTQYF. Together with reference TRBV18 and TRBJ2-3, the CDR3 gives the full variable domain: NAGVMQNPRHLVRRRGQEARLRCSPMKGHSHVYWYRQLPEEGLKFMVYLQKENIIDESGMPKERFSAEFPKEGPSILRIQQVVRGDSAAYFCASSPVPGQGNSDTQYFGPGTRLTVL.